These T cell receptor beta chains were read from a single sample in a study of cytotoxic CD8 clonotypes in ibrutinib-treated CLL. Generated by immunoSEQ multiplex PCR, the TCRdb table keeps only in-frame clones and is missing some. The sample comprises approximately 50,000 clones, 55% to 80% of which are singletons, and about 13% rests with the top ten. The source material was PBMCs, sampled after 12 months of ibrutinib treatment. The receptors derive from a human donor with chronic lymphocytic leukemia. The CDR3 runs from the conserved cysteine through the conserved F or W. Expanded clones get a size class; other rows say once, few or many, or leave the size out.

CDR3aa: CASSFVPGTSYEQYF; v_gene: TRBV6-6; abundance: NA; j_gene: TRBJ2-7
CDR3aa: CASSLQGHLYEQYF; v_gene: TRBV27; abundance: NA; j_gene: TRBJ2-7
CDR3aa: CASSPEGGANTGELFF; v_gene: TRBV9; abundance: many; j_gene: TRBJ2-2
CDR3aa: CASSSNRDRGWNEQFF; v_gene: TRBV5-5; abundance: once; j_gene: TRBJ2-1
CDR3aa: CASSPGTGGYEQYF; v_gene: TRBV18; abundance: NA; j_gene: TRBJ2-7
CDR3aa: CASSLSRGSYNEQFF; v_gene: TRBV19; abundance: NA; j_gene: TRBJ2-1
CDR3aa: CASSLATGGLYNEQFF; v_gene: TRBV27; abundance: NA; j_gene: TRBJ2-1
CDR3aa: CAISESWDSGGEKLFF; v_gene: TRBV10-3; abundance: NA; j_gene: TRBJ1-4
CDR3aa: CAWSWRRGQGAETLFF; v_gene: TRBV30; abundance: NA; j_gene: TRBJ1-4
CDR3aa: CASSPSGYEQYF; v_gene: TRBV7-6; abundance: NA; j_gene: TRBJ2-7
CDR3aa: CASSERAGGTEAFF; v_gene: TRBV6-1; abundance: NA; j_gene: TRBJ1-1
CDR3aa: CASSVDYHTQYF; v_gene: TRBV6-1; abundance: few; j_gene: TRBJ2-3
CDR3aa: CASSRDSTGYTF; v_gene: TRBV7-6; abundance: NA; j_gene: TRBJ1-2
CDR3aa: CASRREDTYEQYF; v_gene: TRBV6-1; abundance: NA; j_gene: TRBJ2-7
CDR3aa: CASRDASGRVQPQHF; v_gene: TRBV6-1; abundance: NA; j_gene: TRBJ1-5
CDR3aa: CAWAVGWDQPQHF; v_gene: TRBV30; abundance: few; j_gene: TRBJ1-5
CDR3aa: CASSAPQGGSGNTIYF; v_gene: TRBV9; abundance: NA; j_gene: TRBJ1-3
CDR3aa: CAWGSRGSDSPLHF; v_gene: TRBV30; abundance: NA; j_gene: TRBJ1-6